This section outlines one T cell receptor (beta chain) sequence together with its context. Its recognized antigen is unknown. Within one base of it there is no much larger clone, and no base qualities were kept. The record originates from a study of identical twins listed by TCRdb under 2016. Study-level background: To test whether fetal clonotypes persist, the study used deep sequencing on TCR alpha and beta repertoires from monozygotic twins, unrelated adults of various ages, and cord blood. To rule out contamination, replicate twin experiments were performed at different times with different library preparation protocols. Overall study results and their limits: Because the same donors could not be followed over many years, the conclusions relied on cross-sectional statistical analysis. Invariant T cells such as MAIT and iNKT could partly confound zero-insertion analyses, although diverse VJ usage argued against such confounding for most clonotypes. In monozygotic twins, recombination models systematically underestimated out-of-frame TCR alpha sharing, but the models matched the sharing seen between unrelated individuals. Fewer insertions were carried by abundant cord blood beta clonotypes, a similar but weaker trend appeared in young adult naive repertoires, and no such trend appeared in memory repertoires. The excess sharing between twins in beta out-of-frame sequences was weaker because fewer shared sequences reduced the signal-to-noise ratio. Compared with coincidental sharing between unrelated individuals, out-of-frame TCR alpha sequences shared between twins had an excess of sequences with low generation probability.

Receptors were amplified or captured by 5' RACE. Sequenced on an Illumina HiSeq 2000. A universal primer binding site was introduced by template switching, and a unique molecular identifier was present in the final cDNA, enabling accurate counting of TCR cDNA molecules. First-strand cDNA for TCR alpha and beta chains was synthesized from specific primers in the conserved constant-segment region. To control for contamination, every cDNA library was double barcoded, receiving both a SMART-Mk sample barcode and Illumina barcodes. TruSeq adapter sequences along with Illumina sample barcodes were introduced in two successive PCR steps. Sequencing of the TCR alpha and beta cDNA libraries was done on the Illumina HiSeq platform using custom primers. The study's own analysis went as follows. MiGEC processed the raw reads to extract unique molecular identifiers, while MiXCR was used to determine the CDR3 positions. For each individual, recombination models were inferred using an EM algorithm with the repgenHMM and IGoR tools. The analysis of shared clonotypes was done with the tcR package in R, with sharing normalized by the product of cloneset sizes. To study raw recombination free of thymic and clonal selection effects, out-of-frame nonproductive sequences were analyzed. The raw public data were reprocessed by TCRdb itself: fastp quality trimming at Q25, MiXCR clonotype calling, in-frame beta chains only. Rows matching on CDR3 protein sequence are summarized as one entry with the most common DNA and genes. TCRdb, not the authors, supplied the V and J calls. This sample is represented by some 100,000 distinct CDR3 sequences; 5.9% of them were singletons. The ten biggest clones cover around 12% of the sample.

The CDR3, from cysteine to phenylalanine, totals 15 residues. Left in the record is the CDR3 DNA by itself, 45 bases read in frame from the first base. As encoded in the germline V gene, CDR1 is MNHEY while CDR2 is SVGAGI. V is shortened by 0 bases, J by 6 bases, and the region joining them spans 12 bases. All donors were healthy Caucasians. Using Miltenyi CD45RO+ enrichment and human naive T-cell isolation kits, memory (CD45RO+) and naive T cells were isolated from PBMC. This clonotype was obtained from a woman in her 50s in good health. This chain joins TRBV6-5 to TRBJ2-1; no D gene can be assigned with confidence. Sequences were obtained from memory T cells sorted from blood. The cell subset or site label, as the study defines it: CD45RO+ enriched T cells. In nucleotide form, the sequence is TGTGCCAGCAGTTACTCGACTCTTAGGTCCAATGAGCAGTTCTTC. The resulting protein is CASSYSTLRSNEQFF.